This section outlines one T cell receptor beta chain sequence together with its context. Its matching antigen is unknown. Germline CDR1 SGHRS, CDR2 YFSETQ. There are 14 residues in the CDR3. The junction had 7 bases not matched to a gene; V was cut back by 4 bases and J by 3 bases. The sample belongs to a study of cytomegalovirus exposure and HLA in healthy donors. Notes on the study in general: Researchers catalogued 160 or so TCR beta chains as cytomegalovirus-associated.

The protocol was immunoSEQ multiplex PCR, while the TCRdb copy is restricted to in-frame clones and leaves out a portion. In the table there are 250,000 to 350,000 clones, 75% to 90% of which are singletons. V gene TRBV5-1 combines with J gene TRBJ2-7; 7 bases align to TRBD1. The sequencing sample was made of PBMCs. The clonotype comes from a woman between 18 and 30 years old in good health and CMV-seronegative. CDR3 amino acids: CASSHDREVYEQYF. CDR3 coding DNA: TGCGCCAGCAGCCATGACAGGGAAGTCTACGAGCAGTACTTC.